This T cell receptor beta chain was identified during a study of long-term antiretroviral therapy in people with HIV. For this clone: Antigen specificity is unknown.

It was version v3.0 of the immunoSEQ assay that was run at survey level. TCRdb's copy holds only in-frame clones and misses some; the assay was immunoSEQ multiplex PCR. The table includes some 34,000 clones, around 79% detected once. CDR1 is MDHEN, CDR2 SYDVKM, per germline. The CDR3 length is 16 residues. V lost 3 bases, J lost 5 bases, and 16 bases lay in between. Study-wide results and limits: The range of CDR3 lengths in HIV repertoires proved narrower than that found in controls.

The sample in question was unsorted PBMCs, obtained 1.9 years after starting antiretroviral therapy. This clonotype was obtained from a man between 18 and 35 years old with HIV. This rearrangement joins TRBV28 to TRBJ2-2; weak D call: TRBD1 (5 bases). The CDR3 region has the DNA TGTGCCAGCAGTTTGCCCCGGAGAAAGGGGACCGGGGAGCTGTTTTTT. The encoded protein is CASSLPRRKGTGELFF.